This T cell receptor (beta chain) was sequenced in a study of T cell changes during pregnancy in multiple sclerosis. The CDR3 is 14 amino acids. Trimming shortened V by 0 bases and J by 2 bases, and 6 bases separated the two germline ends. The germline CDR1 and CDR2 sequences are SGHNT and YYREEE (reference sequence). Libraries were prepared by immunoSEQ multiplex PCR; TCRdb keeps only in-frame clonotypes and omits some of them. In the table there are around 34,000 clones, 90% of which are singletons. The origin of this receptor is a female donor with multiple sclerosis, enrolled in a pregnancy study. The genes are TRBV5-4 and TRBJ2-1; a possible D gene is TRBD2 (6 bases). Sequenced here: CD8+ T cells from peripheral blood mononuclear cells, sampled before pregnancy. CDR3 sequence (DNA): TGTGCCAGCAGCTTGGCGGGGGCCTACAATGAGCAGTTCTTC. It codes for CASSLAGAYNEQFF.